This T cell receptor beta chain was found in a study of cytomegalovirus exposure and HLA in healthy donors. Study-level findings and limits: Sequencing likely produced, as an artifact, a cluster of highly shared sequence variants. Most subjects had HLA-A and HLA-B alleles reportedly predicted accurately by TCR beta sequences. Association of a missense DCLRE1C variant with TCR beta V- and J-gene trimming was reported in a later analysis. The classifier reportedly diagnosed cytomegalovirus status with high sensitivity and specificity.

Turning to this clone: Its antigen is as yet unknown.

Use of 60 Vbeta and 13 Jbeta primers characterized the PCR. Measured with immunoSEQ multiplex PCR; TCRdb has only the in-frame clones, and not every one. Recorded for this sample: about 130,000 clones. Sample: PBMCs. This clonotype was sampled from a man under 40 in good health and CMV-seronegative.

CDR3 amino acids: CASSAVGGAGELFF. The CDR3 region has the DNA TGTGCCAGCAGCGCCGTCGGCGGCGCCGGGGAGCTGTTTTTT. The chain has TRBV9 and TRBJ2-2; D is unclear. This CDR3 has 14 amino acids. Germline V gives CDR1 SGDLS, CDR2 YYNGEE. V was cut by 3 bases and J by 6 bases, with 12 bases left in between.